These 10 T cell receptor beta chains were all obtained from the same sample, sequenced in a study of cytomegalovirus exposure and HLA in healthy donors. The PCR employed 60 Vbeta primers together with 13 Jbeta primers. Data came from immunoSEQ multiplex PCR; TCRdb stores just in-frame clones and leaves some out. The profile shows around 41,000 clones, about half of them singletons. The sequenced material came from PBMCs. The receptor source for this set is a man aged 55-75 years in good health and CMV-seronegative.

This clone occurred a few times. This sequence joins TRBV28 and TRBJ1-3; TRBD1 matches at 9 bases. Germline CDR1 is MDHEN and CDR2 is SYDVKM. The CDR3 runs to 14 residues. V lost 6 bases and J lost 3; bases outside the gene matches: 3. The CDR3, as DNA: TGTGCCAGCAGACGACAGGGGGTTGGAAACACCATATATTTT. The encoded protein is CASRRQGVGNTIYF.

The chain links TRBV14 to TRBJ1-1; 8 positions agree with TRBD1. Germline V gene lookup returns CDR1 SGHDN and CDR2 FVKESK. CDR3 length: 16 residues. The trim removed 4 bases at V and 3 bases at J, leaving 10 bases unmatched. The CDR3 DNA follows: TGTGCCAGCAGCCCGTTCCAGGGGGCTTGGGACACTGAAGCTTTCTTT. Protein: CASSPFQGAWDTEAFF.

This clone was counted only a few times. The chain employs TRBV7-2 and TRBJ2-1; 9 bases match TRBD2. Trimming took 5 bases from V and 3 from J; bases not matched to a gene: 5. The CDR3 has 15 amino acids. Per the germline V gene, CDR1 is SGHTA and CDR2 is FQGNSA. CDR3 loop: CASSAGGVSYNEQFF. In DNA form, the CDR3 reads TGTGCCAGCAGCGCGGGGGGGGTAAGCTACAATGAGCAGTTCTTC. Based on the CDR3 plus reference TRBV7-2 and TRBJ2-1, the full variable domain is GAGVSQSPSNKVTEKGKDVELRCDPISGHTALYWYRQSLGQGLEFLIYFQGNSAPDKSGLPSDRFSAERTGGSVSTLTIQRTQQEDSAVYLCASSAGGVSYNEQFFGPGTRLTVL.

The gene calls are TRBV30 and TRBJ1-6, with D uncertain. CDR1 and CDR2 from the germline V gene are GTSNPN and SVGIG (reference sequence). The CDR3 is 13 residues long. V was trimmed by 4 bases and J by 7 bases, leaving 11 bases between them. CDR3 residues: CAWMGGGNSPLHF. As DNA, the CDR3 is TGTGCCTGGATGGGAGGCGGAAATTCACCCCTCCACTTT. Supplemented by reference TRBV30 and TRBJ1-6, the full variable domain reads SQTIHQWPATLVQPVGSPLSLECTVEGTSNPNLYWYRQAAGRGLQLLFYSVGIGQISSEVPQNLSASRPQDRQFILSSKKLLLSDSGFYLCAWMGGGNSPLHFGNGTRLTVT.

The chain is built from TRBV6-1 and TRBJ2-1, with 8 bases aligning to TRBD1. This CDR3 spans 15 amino acids. Germline V gives CDR1 MNHNS, CDR2 SASEGT. J lost 7 bases, V lost 6 bases, and 11 bases had no gene match. CDR3 bases: TGTGCCAGCAGATCACAGGGGGGAAGCGGAAATGAGCAGTTCTTC. This translates into CASRSQGGSGNEQFF.

This clone showed up just once. The chain uses TRBV29-1 and TRBJ2-1, with 11 bases matching TRBD2. The CDR3 totals 15 residues. Germline CDR1 is SQVTM and CDR2 is ANQGSEA. J was trimmed by 9 bases and V by 3 bases; bases with no gene match: 10. CDR3 coding DNA: TGCAGCGTTGATTTATTAGCGGGAGGGCAGGCTGAGCAGTTCTTC. Protein product: CSVDLLAGGQAEQFF.

The chain links TRBV7-8 to TRBJ2-1; TRBD1 matches at 9 bases. The trim removed 3 bases at V and 10 bases at J, leaving 10 bases unmatched. Germline CDR1 is SGHVS and CDR2 is FQNEAQ. The CDR3 contains 15 residues. CDR3 coding DNA: TGTGCCAGCAGCTTCAGGAGGACAGGGGACAGGGAGCAGTTCTTC. It encodes CASSFRRTGDREQFF.

The V and J genes are TRBV27 and TRBJ2-5; the D gene is possibly TRBD2 (6 bases). The closer fit of TRBJ2-7 to the DNA end suggests the J call may be wrong. CDR1 and CDR2 from the germline V gene are MNHEY and SMNVEV (reference sequence). CDR3 length equals 12 residues. The CDR3 coding sequence is TGTGCCAGCTCCCGGGGGTCCTACGAGCAGTACTTC. As protein: CASSRGSYEQYF.

The rearrangement links TRBV5-1 to TRBJ2-7, with D perhaps TRBD2 (6 bases). The CDR3 is 13 residues long. Trimming cost V 3 bases and J 0 bases, with 7 bases left between them. The germline V gene has CDR1 SGHRS and CDR2 YFSETQ. The DNA of the CDR3 is TGCGCCAGCAGCTGGGACTCCTCCTACGAGCAGTACTTC. As protein: CASSWDSSYEQYF.

The chain carries TRBV6-4 and TRBJ2-1; 13 nucleotides match TRBD2. The CDR3 spans 15 residues. The V segment lost 5 bases and the J segment 8 bases; nucleotides outside the gene matches: 6. Germline values: CDR1 MRHNA, CDR2 SNTAGT. In DNA form, the CDR3 reads TGTGCCAGCAGTAGGACTAGCGGGAGTGGCGATGAGCAGTTCTTC. Its translation: CASSRTSGSGDEQFF.